The rows below give T cell receptor beta chains drawn from one sample of a study of cytomegalovirus exposure and HLA in healthy donors. Repertoires were generated with immunoSEQ multiplex PCR, while TCRdb's copy carries only in-frame clones and drops some. The sample consists of 200,000 to 250,000 clones, roughly 87% of them appearing once. The sequenced sample was PBMCs. The receptors come from a woman in her late teens or twenties in good health and CMV-seropositive. CDR3s include the opening cysteine and the closing phenylalanine or tryptophan. A D gene is named only where the DNA matches it firmly. Size is omitted from some rows. Given values are once, few, many or a class for expanded clones.

d_call,j_call,cdr3_length,clone_size,v_call,cdr3_nt,cdr3_aa
TRBD1,TRBJ2-7,14,.,TRBV2,TGTGCCAGCAACAAGAGGGGGCAACGGGGCGAGCAGTACTTC,CASNKRGQRGEQYF
.,TRBJ2-7,14,.,TRBV9,TGTGCCAGCAGCGTCCGGGTTAGCTCCTACGAGCAGTACTTC,CASSVRVSSYEQYF
TRBD2,TRBJ2-1,17,.,TRBV6-1,TGTGCCAGCAGTGCGAGCGGGAGGGCCGTATCCTACAATGAGCAGTTCTTC,CASSASGRAVSYNEQFF
.,TRBJ2-5,16,.,TRBV5-1,TGCGCCAGCAGGACCTACGATCGAGGAGTGGAGGAGACCCAGTACTTC,CASRTYDRGVEETQYF
TRBD1,TRBJ1-1,14,.,TRBV19,TGTGCCAGTAGCCGGACAGGGGTGAACACTGAAGCTTTCTTT,CASSRTGVNTEAFF
TRBD1,TRBJ1-5,14,.,TRBV2,TGTGCCAGCAGTCGACAGGGGCTCCTAGGAGCCCAGCATTTT,CASSRQGLLGAQHF
TRBD2,TRBJ2-7,16,.,TRBV7-8,TGTGCCAGCAGCTTAGCCGCGGGACTAGTCCCCTACGAGCAGTACTTC,CASSLAAGLVPYEQYF
TRBD1,TRBJ2-1,16,.,TRBV19,TGTGCCAGTAGTCCGTCCCTCAGGGGGCGCCCGGATGAGCAGTTCTTC,CASSPSLRGRPDEQFF
TRBD1,TRBJ1-5,18,.,TRBV6-1,TGTGCCAGCAGTGATCGTAGGACAGGGCAAATAAAAGATCAGCCCCAGCATTTT,CASSDRRTGQIKDQPQHF
TRBD1,TRBJ2-5,14,.,TRBV6-1,TGTGCCAGCAGTGAAGTCCCGGGACAGGGGACCCAGTACTTC,CASSEVPGQGTQYF
TRBD2,TRBJ2-5,15,few,TRBV18,TGTGCCAGCTCACCGCCGGGAGGGAGCCCAGAGACCCAGTACTTC,CASSPPGGSPETQYF
TRBD2,TRBJ2-6,16,.,TRBV5-6,TGTGCCAGCAGCTTGCTAGCGGGAGGAGGGGCCAACGTCCTGACTTTC,CASSLLAGGGANVLTF
.,TRBJ2-1,15,once,TRBV6-5,TGTGCCAGCAGAACGACAGGGGAGGGGTCCAATGAGCAGTTCTTC,CASRTTGEGSNEQFF
.,TRBJ2-7,13,.,TRBV4-1,TGCGCCAGCAGCCAACGGGAAAAGTACGAGCAGTACTTC,CASSQREKYEQYF
TRBD1,TRBJ1-1,13,few,TRBV28,TGTGCCAGCAGGACAGGGAGTGCCACTGAAGCTTTCTTT,CASRTGSATEAFF
.,TRBJ2-5,13,.,TRBV6-5,TGTGCCAGCGAGAACAGGAACCAAGAGACCCAGTACTTC,CASENRNQETQYF
TRBD2,TRBJ2-7,16,.,TRBV19,TGTGCCAGTAGTATAGTTAGCGGGAGGGTGCCCTACGAGCAGTACTTC,CASSIVSGRVPYEQYF
TRBD2,TRBJ2-7,13,once,TRBV19,TGTGCCAGTAGTATCGGCGGGGGAGACGAGCAGTACTTC,CASSIGGGDEQYF
TRBD1,TRBJ2-3,15,once,TRBV5-1,TGCGCCAGCAGCTTGGGGACAGGGGGCATGGATACGCAGTATTTT,CASSLGTGGMDTQYF
TRBD1,TRBJ1-1,13,.,TRBV10-3,TGTGCCATAGGCCCTGCACAGGGGAGTGAAGCTTTCTTT,CAIGPAQGSEAFF
TRBD1,TRBJ2-7,16,.,TRBV6-5,TGTGCCAGCAGTTACTTGGACAGGCCCCTTGCCTACGAGCAGTACTTC,CASSYLDRPLAYEQYF
TRBD1,TRBJ2-5,15,.,TRBV5-1,TGCGCCAGCAGCTCCGCCGGGACAGGGCAAGAGACCCAGTACTTC,CASSSAGTGQETQYF
TRBD2,TRBJ2-2,18,.,TRBV14,TGTGCCAGCAGCCGGGGACTAGCGGGAGGCTCCCCCACCGGGGAGCTGTTTTTT,CASSRGLAGGSPTGELFF
.,TRBJ2-7,12,.,TRBV7-2,TGTGCCAGCAGCTTAGCAGGGGGCGAGCAGTACTTC,CASSLAGGEQYF
TRBD2,TRBJ2-1,15,.,TRBV5-1,TGCGCCAGCAAAGACGGACTAGCGGGACTGAATGAGCAGTTCTTC,CASKDGLAGLNEQFF
.,TRBJ2-1,13,.,TRBV7-8,TGTGCCAGCAGCTTAGACAGGACAAATGAGCAGTTCTTC,CASSLDRTNEQFF
.,TRBJ1-1,17,.,TRBV5-4,TGTGCCAGCAGCTACGATGGGGGGGGGCGAATGAACACTGAAGCTTTCTTT,CASSYDGGGRMNTEAFF
.,TRBJ1-1,17,.,TRBV5-4,TGTGCCAGCAGCAAAGACCGGGACAAGGGATTTCGCACTGAAGCTTTCTTT,CASSKDRDKGFRTEAFF
TRBD1,TRBJ1-2,16,once,TRBV27,TGTGCCAGCAGTTTATCGGGGTGGAACAGGGGGGATGGCTACACCTTC,CASSLSGWNRGDGYTF
.,TRBJ2-1,14,.,TRBV2,TGTGCCAGCAGCTGGACGGGAGATTTCAATGAGCAGTTCTTC,CASSWTGDFNEQFF
.,TRBJ2-5,14,once,TRBV11-2,TGTGCCAGCAGCTTAGGGCAGAACCAAGAGACCCAGTACTTC,CASSLGQNQETQYF
TRBD1,TRBJ1-2,16,.,TRBV4-1,TGCGCCAGCAGCCAACCCGGCAGGGGGCGCGGCTATGGCTACACCTTC,CASSQPGRGRGYGYTF
.,TRBJ1-5,16,.,TRBV7-9,TGTGCCAGCAGCTTATCAGGGAGGAGCGGCAATCAGCCCCAGCATTTT,CASSLSGRSGNQPQHF
TRBD1,TRBJ1-5,16,.,TRBV10-3,TGTGCCATCAGTGACTTGGAAGGGGGCTCTGGTCAGCCCCAGCATTTT,CAISDLEGGSGQPQHF
.,TRBJ1-1,13,.,TRBV6-1,TGTGCCAGCGCGCTTCAGGGGAACACTGAAGCTTTCTTT,CASALQGNTEAFF
.,TRBJ2-2,15,.,TRBV5-1,TGCGCCAGCAGCCCGTTTGACTGGACTACCGGGGAGCTGTTTTTT,CASSPFDWTTGELFF
TRBD2,TRBJ2-7,15,.,TRBV7-6,TGTGCCAGCAGCGGGGGACTAGCGGGAACCTACGAGCAGTACTTC,CASSGGLAGTYEQYF
TRBD1,TRBJ2-1,16,.,TRBV6-6,TGTGCCAGCAGTTTCCCGGGACAGGGTTACTACAATGAGCAGTTCTTC,CASSFPGQGYYNEQFF
.,TRBJ1-4,15,.,TRBV5-1,TGCGCCAGCAGCTTGGCCCCAGGTATTAATGAAAAACTGTTTTTT,CASSLAPGINEKLFF
TRBD2,TRBJ2-7,15,.,TRBV2,TGTGCCAGCCAAGGAGGACTAGCGGGAGCCTACGAGCAGTACTTC,CASQGGLAGAYEQYF
TRBD1,TRBJ1-1,14,.,TRBV19,TGTGCCAGTAGTATGACAGGGGGGAACACTGAAGCTTTCTTT,CASSMTGGNTEAFF
TRBD1,TRBJ1-2,15,few,TRBV5-1,TGCGCCAGCAGCTTTAAGGGCAGGGGGCAGGATGGCTACACCTTC,CASSFKGRGQDGYTF
TRBD1,TRBJ1-1,17,.,TRBV28,TGTGCCAGCATACCGTCGTGGGCAGGGGGCTGGCACACTGAAGCTTTCTTT,CASIPSWAGGWHTEAFF